One sample yielded the 15 T cell receptor beta chains listed below, sequenced in a study of T cell responses to AZD1222 COVID-19 vaccine. Sequenced by immunoSEQ multiplex PCR; TCRdb stores in-frame clones only, minus some. The repertoire includes approximately 150,000 clones, roughly 91% of them detected once, and roughly 6% sits in the top ten. The sample consisted of peripheral blood, taken 28 days after the second AZD1222 dose. The source is an adult who received the AZD1222 COVID-19 vaccine.

The J gene is TRBJ1-2, the V gene TRBV19; 8 nucleotides line up with TRBD1. The trim removed 3 bases at V and 5 bases at J, leaving 14 bases unmatched. This CDR3 has 17 amino acids. Germline CDR1 is LNHDA and CDR2 is SQIVND (reference sequence). Written as DNA, the CDR3 is TGTGCCAGTAGTATCGCCCATATCCCAGGACAGGGATATGGCTACACCTTC. Its protein is CASSIAHIPGQGYGYTF.

The chain carries TRBV7-2 and TRBJ1-5; D is possibly TRBD1 (5 bases). Trimming removed 1 base at V and 3 bases at J, with 10 bases between. The germline V gene has CDR1 SGHTA and CDR2 FQGNSA. The CDR3 consists of 15 residues. The CDR3 loop is CASSLGGGFNQPQHF. The CDR3 bases are TGTGCCAGCAGCTTAGGGGGGGGATTCAATCAGCCCCAGCATTTT.

J is TRBJ2-2 and V is TRBV3-1 (or the pseudogene TRBV3-2); TRBD2 might be the D (6 bases). The CDR3 covers 16 residues. The V gene lost 4 bases and the J gene lost 3 bases, with 15 bases spanning the gap. In germline, CDR1 is LGHDT, CDR2 YNNKEL (reference sequence). CDR3 protein: CASSLRRGTHTGELFF. The CDR3, as DNA: TGTGCCAGCAGCCTTCGTCGGGGGACGCACACCGGGGAGCTGTTTTTT.

In its sample, this clone was seen a few times. The genes are TRBV6-4 and TRBJ2-1; TRBD2 agrees at 10 bases. Trimming took 2 bases from V and 2 from J; bases not matched to a gene: 3. Germline V CDR1 and CDR2: MRHNA, SNTAGT. The CDR3 covers 16 residues. CDR3 coding DNA: TGTGCCAGCAGTGACCAAGCGGGAGGGACCTACAATGAGCAGTTCTTC. It encodes CASSDQAGGTYNEQFF.

The count of this clone is one. The CDR3 bases are TGCGCCAGCAGCTTGTATCCACGGCGCGAGCAGTACTTC. This translates into CASSLYPRREQYF. J is TRBJ2-7 and V is TRBV5-1, with D hard to call. Germline CDR1 and CDR2: SGHRS and YFSETQ. Deletions cut 1 base from V and 6 bases from J, with 11 bases between. The CDR3 is 13 amino acids.

The V gene is TRBV19, the J gene TRBJ2-5, with D perhaps being TRBD1 or TRBD2 (5 bases each). Between the trimmed V and J ends, which lost 4 bases and 5 bases, there was a span of 11 bases. The CDR3 is made up of 13 amino acids. Germline V gives CDR1 LNHDA, CDR2 SQIVND (reference sequence). The CDR3 bases are TGTGCCAGTAGTACAGGGACGCGGGAGACCCAGTACTTC. Amino acids: CASSTGTRETQYF.

This clone was observed once. The chain links TRBV19 to TRBJ2-1, with 10 bases aligning to TRBD1. CDR1 LNHDA and CDR2 SQIVND come from the germline V gene (reference sequence). J was trimmed by 5 bases and V by 6 bases; bases with no gene match: 13. CDR3 length: 17 amino acids. In DNA form, the CDR3 reads TGTGCCAGTAGCTTCAACCGGGGACAGGGGATCAACAATGAGCAGTTCTTC. Residues: CASSFNRGQGINNEQFF. The whole variable domain, remainder taken from reference TRBV19 and TRBJ2-1, is DGGITQSPKYLFRKEGQNVTLSCEQNLNHDAMYWYRQDPGQGLRLIYYSQIVNDFQKGDIAEGYSVSREKKESFPLTVTSAQKNPTAFYLCASSFNRGQGINNEQFFGPGTRLTVL.

The chain joins TRBV3-1 (or the pseudogene TRBV3-2) to TRBJ1-5; D unclear. V lost 4 bases and J 0 bases, leaving 10 bases between the germline ends. The CDR3 runs to 15 residues. The V gene's germline CDR1 is LGHDT and CDR2 YNNKEL (reference sequence). The CDR3 protein is CASSPNHGSNQPQHF. Written as DNA, the CDR3 is TGTGCCAGCAGCCCTAATCACGGTAGCAATCAGCCCCAGCATTTT.

The V and J genes are TRBV7-9 and TRBJ2-1; 7 nucleotides align to TRBD1. J was trimmed by 4 bases and V by 5 bases; bases with no gene match: 5. This CDR3 spans 14 amino acids. CDR1 SEHNR and CDR2 FQNEAQ come from the germline V gene (reference sequence). The CDR3 protein is CASSPGQVYNEQFF. In DNA form, the CDR3 reads TGTGCCAGCAGCCCCGGACAGGTTTACAATGAGCAGTTCTTC. Full variable domain (outside the CDR3, taken from reference TRBV7-9 and TRBJ2-1): DTGVSQNPRHKITKRGQNVTFRCDPISEHNRLYWYRQTLGQGPEFLTYFQNEAQLEKSRLLSDRFSAERPKGSFSTLEIQRTEQGDSAMYLCASSPGQVYNEQFFGPGTRLTVL.

This clone was seen a few times. The genes are TRBV7-9 and TRBJ2-3; 7 bases fit TRBD1. V trimming: 1 base; J trimming: 0 bases; junction bases outside the gene matches: 4. The CDR3 has 16 amino acids. The germline gives CDR1 SEHNR, CDR2 FQNEAQ (reference sequence). CDR3 sequence reads: CASSLVGGDSTDTQYF. The CDR3 coding sequence is TGTGCCAGCAGCTTAGTAGGGGGCGATAGCACAGATACGCAGTATTTT.

The V gene is TRBV10-3, the J gene TRBJ2-3; possibly TRBD2 for D (6 bases). The germline V and J ends were trimmed by 11 bases and 4 bases, with 19 bases remaining between them. The germline CDR1 and CDR2 sequences are ENHRY and SYGVKD. The CDR3 totals 14 residues. The CDR3 sequence: CASRRERGSDTQYF. The DNA of the CDR3 is TGTGCCTCCCGACGGGAGAGGGGATCAGATACGCAGTATTTT.

The chain uses TRBV19 and TRBJ2-1, with D possibly matching TRBD2 (6 bases). Germline V CDR1 and CDR2: LNHDA, SQIVND (reference sequence). This CDR3 region has 15 residues. The V end was cut by 6 bases, the J end by 0 bases, with 12 bases between. The CDR3 DNA follows: TGTGCCAGTAGGCCGGGACTCAACTCCTACAATGAGCAGTTCTTC. Its translation is CASRPGLNSYNEQFF.

J is TRBJ1-2 and V is TRBV20-1; D might be TRBD1 (5 bases). Germline V gene data show CDR1 as DFQATT and CDR2 as SNEGSKA (reference sequence). V lost 7 bases, J lost 5 bases, and 8 bases lay in between. The CDR3 totals 10 residues. The CDR3 nucleotides read TGCAGTGGGGACCAATATGGCTACACCTTC. This sequence encodes CSGDQYGYTF.

The chain is built from TRBV12-3 or TRBV12-4 and TRBJ1-2; no definite D call. V shed 7 bases and J shed 9 bases, with 15 bases lying between them. The CDR3 sequence is 12 residues long. CDR3 in amino acids: CASTNREFRYTF. CDR3 sequence (DNA): TGTGCCAGCACCAACCGGGAGTTTCGCTACACCTTC.

The chain employs TRBV19 and TRBJ2-3; TRBD1 matches at 8 bases. V trimming: 2 bases; J trimming: 0 bases; junction bases outside the gene matches: 4. The CDR3 has 16 residues. The germline CDR1 and CDR2 sequences are LNHDA and SQIVND (reference sequence). CDR3 DNA sequence: TGTGCCAGTAGTATACAGGGGGCGCCTAGCACAGATACGCAGTATTTT. It yields the protein CASSIQGAPSTDTQYF. Drawing the rest from reference TRBV19 and TRBJ2-3, the complete variable domain is DGGITQSPKYLFRKEGQNVTLSCEQNLNHDAMYWYRQDPGQGLRLIYYSQIVNDFQKGDIAEGYSVSREKKESFPLTVTSAQKNPTAFYLCASSIQGAPSTDTQYFGPGTRLTVL.